This T cell receptor (beta chain) was retrieved from a study of cytomegalovirus exposure and HLA in healthy donors. PCR primers comprised 60 Vbeta and 13 Jbeta primers. In the authors' methods: Unique TCR beta chains totaled some 80 million in a later count, with approximately 11 million of them shared. Only in-frame clones appear in the TCRdb table, and some are missing; sequencing was by immunoSEQ multiplex PCR. The D gene and trimming were derived from the DNA, and the V and J assignments and clone size from that table. Of 110,000 or so clones in the sample, 82% were seen once. Of note for this clone: Its specificity is unknown.

Study-level points and caveats: A later analysis linked a missense variant in DCLRE1C to the trimming of TCR beta V and J genes. As was reported, the HLA-A and HLA-B alleles of most subjects were accurately predicted from TCR beta sequences.

Healthy people donating bone marrow made up the donors. The material sequenced was PBMCs. The receptor was isolated from a young woman in good health and CMV-seronegative.

DNA for the CDR3: TGTGCCAGCAGCTCCGCGGGCGGGATGGGAACCGGGGAGCTGTTTTTT. It translates to CASSSAGGMGTGELFF. The chain has TRBV11-2 and TRBJ2-2, with D perhaps matching TRBD2 (6 bases). The CDR3 runs to 16 residues. Between the trimmed V and J ends, which lost 4 bases and 5 bases, there was a span of 17 bases. Germline CDR1 is SGHAT and CDR2 is FQNNGV.